A single sample is the source of the 19 T cell receptor beta chains below, sequenced in a study of T cell changes during pregnancy in multiple sclerosis. Assay used: immunoSEQ multiplex PCR; TCRdb lists only in-frame clones, some missing. The sample lists 45,000 to 65,000 clones; 80% to 95% were seen once. Sequencing used CD4+ T cells from peripheral blood mononuclear cells, obtained in the second trimester of pregnancy. The receptors originated from a female donor with multiple sclerosis, enrolled in a pregnancy study.

This chain connects TRBV5-1 to TRBJ1-1; D is unresolved. The CDR3 runs 15 residues. V was trimmed by 2 bases and J by 3 bases, leaving 14 bases between them. Germline values: CDR1 SGHRS, CDR2 YFSETQ. The CDR3 DNA follows: TGCGCCAGCAGCTTAGGAGGGAGGAAGGACACTGAAGCTTTCTTT. Protein sequence: CASSLGGRKDTEAFF.

This chain connects TRBV9 to TRBJ2-6, with unresolved D. Germline V gives CDR1 SGDLS, CDR2 YYNGEE. Trimming took off 3 bases at V and 0 bases at J, with 10 bases between the two ends. The CDR3 consists of 16 residues. For the CDR3, the DNA is TGTGCCAGCAGCGGGCCCGAAATCTCTGGGGCCAACGTCCTGACTTTC. Translating it yields CASSGPEISGANVLTF.

The chain couples TRBV2 to TRBJ2-3; TRBD2 might be the D (7 bases). This CDR3 comprises 14 residues. V lost 9 bases, J lost 2 bases, and 15 bases lay in between. CDR1 and CDR2 from the germline V gene are SNHLY and FYNNEI. The chain's CDR3 is CARSRGPDTDTQYF. In DNA form, the CDR3 reads TGTGCCAGGTCGCGGGGGCCGGACACAGATACGCAGTATTTT.

This clone was seen once. The J gene is TRBJ2-1, the V gene TRBV6-1, with TRBD1 identical over 7 bases. CDR1 and CDR2 (germline): MNHNS, SASEGT. This CDR3 is 12 amino acids long. Germline trimming cut 4 bases from V and 7 bases from J; bases unmatched to any gene: 1. CDR3 in amino acids: CASSAQGNEQFF. The CDR3 DNA sequence: TGTGCCAGCAGTGCACAGGGGAATGAGCAGTTCTTC.

CDR3 in amino acids: CASSVVGGRVANNEQFF. In DNA form, the CDR3 reads TGTGCCAGCAGCGTAGTAGGGGGACGGGTTGCCAACAATGAGCAGTTCTTC. This chain uses TRBV9 with TRBJ2-1; D possibly corresponds to TRBD1 (6 bases). V was shortened by 0 bases and J by 5 bases, with 18 bases between the two germline ends. CDR3 size: 17 residues. Germline V CDR1 and CDR2: SGDLS, YYNGEE.

This chain uses TRBV2 with TRBJ2-2; no clear D gene. This CDR3 comprises 14 residues. CDR1 and CDR2 (germline): SNHLY, FYNNEI. Between the trimmed V and J ends, which lost 5 bases and 2 bases, there was a span of 9 bases. The CDR3 sequence: CASSFRLNTGELFF. CDR3 coding DNA: TGTGCCAGCAGTTTTCGGTTAAACACCGGGGAGCTGTTTTTT. The full variable domain, completed using reference TRBV2 and TRBJ2-2, is EPEVTQTPSHQVTQMGQEVILRCVPISNHLYFYWYRQILGQKVEFLVSFYNNEISEKSEIFDDQFSVERPDGSNFTLKIRSTKLEDSAMYFCASSFRLNTGELFFGEGSRLTVL.

The chain links TRBV9 to TRBJ1-4; 7 nucleotides agree with TRBD1. V gave up 4 bases and J gave up 5 bases; unmatched junction bases: 8. The CDR3 loop spans 15 amino acids. The germline V gene encodes CDR1 SGDLS and CDR2 YYNGEE. The DNA of the CDR3 is TGTGCCAGCAGCCCAAGGGACAGCGGAAATGAAAAACTGTTTTTT. This encodes CASSPRDSGNEKLFF.

The chain links TRBV19 to TRBJ1-1; D is uncertain. Looked up from germline, CDR1 is LNHDA and CDR2 is SQIVND (reference sequence). CDR3 size: 12 residues. Trimming stripped 5 bases from V and 1 base from J, with 5 bases between. The DNA of the CDR3 is TGTGCCAGTAGTCACAGGAACACTGAAGCTTTCTTT. Its protein product is CASSHRNTEAFF.

V gene TRBV7-2 combines with J gene TRBJ2-5, with 8 bases fitting TRBD1. Germline assignment: CDR1 SGHTA and CDR2 FQGNSA. The CDR3 loop spans 13 amino acids. The junction had 9 bases not matched to a gene; V was cut back by 8 bases and J by 7 bases. The CDR3 protein is CASSGTGWGTQYF. The CDR3 DNA is TGTGCCAGCTCCGGGACAGGTTGGGGGACCCAGTACTTC. The full variable domain, completed using reference TRBV7-2 and TRBJ2-5, is GAGVSQSPSNKVTEKGKDVELRCDPISGHTALYWYRQSLGQGLEFLIYFQGNSAPDKSGLPSDRFSAERTGGSVSTLTIQRTQQEDSAVYLCASSGTGWGTQYFGPGTRLLVL.

The rearrangement uses TRBV30 and TRBJ2-3; 7 bases align to TRBD2. Germline V lookup: CDR1 GTSNPN, CDR2 SVGIG (reference sequence). This CDR3 spans 14 amino acids. V shed 1 base, J shed 6 bases, and the junction held 7 bases outside the gene matches. CDR3 bases: TGTGCCTGGAGTGAGGGAGGGATTACGGATACGCAGTATTTT. This sequence encodes CAWSEGGITDTQYF.

The chain uses TRBV7-2 and TRBJ2-7; 7 nucleotides align to TRBD1. V trimming: 2 bases; J trimming: 4 bases; junction bases outside the gene matches: 2. The germline V gene encodes CDR1 SGHTA and CDR2 FQGNSA. The CDR3 covers 13 residues. CDR3 in DNA: TGTGCCAGCAGCTTAAACAGGGGTTACGAGCAGTACTTC. Protein: CASSLNRGYEQYF.

The V gene is TRBV7-3, the J gene TRBJ1-5, with TRBD1 matching 10 bases. Unmatched junction bases numbered 5, after V lost 4 bases and J lost 5 bases. The germline V gene encodes CDR1 SGHTA and CDR2 FQGTGA. There are 15 residues in the CDR3. This chain's CDR3 is CASSSPGTGDQPQHF. The CDR3 DNA is TGTGCCAGCAGCTCCCCCGGGACAGGGGATCAGCCCCAGCATTTT.

The chain uses TRBV25-1 and TRBJ1-5; D is uncertain. The germline V and J ends were trimmed by 1 base and 5 bases, with 12 bases remaining between them. Germline lookup yields CDR1 MGHDK and CDR2 SYGVNS. CDR3 size: 15 residues. Here the CDR3 DNA reads TGTGCCAGCAGTGAATCGAGGGTAATAGATCAGCCCCAGCATTTT. Amino acid sequence: CASSESRVIDQPQHF.

This chain uses TRBV6-1 with TRBJ1-2; D uncertain. CDR3 length equals 16 residues. Germline V lookup: CDR1 MNHNS, CDR2 SASEGT. V was pared by 3 bases and J by 8 bases, with 22 bases between. CDR3 coding DNA: TGTGCCAGCAGTGATTCCGGAGGACTGACCTCTAAAGGCTACACCTTC. It is translated as CASSDSGGLTSKGYTF.

V is TRBV10-3 and J is TRBJ1-1, with 11 bases aligning to TRBD1. This CDR3 is built from 15 residues. The J segment lost 4 bases and the V segment lost 6 bases, leaving 7 bases of the junction unmatched. The germline gives CDR1 ENHRY, CDR2 SYGVKD. The CDR3 sequence: CAISGQGARGTEAFF. CDR3 nucleotides: TGTGCCATCAGCGGACAGGGGGCGCGCGGCACTGAAGCTTTCTTT.

The rearrangement uses TRBV10-3 and TRBJ1-6; 9 positions match TRBD1. Germline CDR1 is ENHRY and CDR2 is SYGVKD. The CDR3 has 17 amino acids. With V trimmed by 4 bases and J by 0 bases, 4 bases remained unmatched. The CDR3 sequence is CAISAGTGSSYNSPLHF. CDR3 bases: TGTGCCATCAGTGCCGGGACAGGGAGCTCCTATAATTCACCCCTCCACTTT.

The chain joins TRBV2 to TRBJ1-4; D may be TRBD1 (6 bases). The CDR3 runs to 16 residues. Germline V gene sequence: CDR1 SNHLY, CDR2 FYNNEI. V shed 7 bases and J shed 7 bases, with 22 bases lying between them. The CDR3: CASMAGVRGDSEKLFF. CDR3 nucleotide sequence: TGTGCCAGCATGGCAGGGGTAAGGGGAGACTCTGAAAAACTGTTTTTT. The full variable domain, rest sourced from reference TRBV2 and TRBJ1-4, is EPEVTQTPSHQVTQMGQEVILRCVPISNHLYFYWYRQILGQKVEFLVSFYNNEISEKSEIFDDQFSVERPDGSNFTLKIRSTKLEDSAMYFCASMAGVRGDSEKLFFGSGTQLSVL.

This chain uses TRBV19 with TRBJ1-1; D is perhaps TRBD1 (5 bases). Germline lookup yields CDR1 LNHDA and CDR2 SQIVND (reference sequence). The CDR3 is made up of 14 amino acids. The V and J ends lost 6 bases and 5 bases respectively, with 16 bases between them. CDR3 protein: CASRKLAGETEAFF. In DNA form, the CDR3 reads TGTGCCAGTAGAAAATTAGCGGGGGAAACTGAAGCTTTCTTT.

The chain links TRBV6-5 to TRBJ2-5, with 7 nucleotides matching TRBD1. Germline V gene lookup returns CDR1 MNHEY and CDR2 SVGAGI. V lost 2 bases to trimming and J lost 3 bases; unmatched junction nucleotides: 6. CDR3 length: 15 amino acids. CDR3 nucleotide sequence: TGTGCCAGCAGTTACACCCCGACAGGGAAAGAGACCCAGTACTTC. Its translation is CASSYTPTGKETQYF.